A selection of T cell receptor beta chains follows, all from one sample in a study of OX40 agonist ivuxolimab in advanced cancers. Using immunoSEQ multiplex PCR, the repertoire was profiled, and TCRdb retains in-frame clones only, with some absent. The sample holds fewer than 20,000 clones, 75% to 90% seen once. The source was CD4+ or CD8+ T cells sorted from blood, collected in a trial of the OX40 agonist ivuxolimab. The receptors were sampled from an adult with an advanced solid tumor such as melanoma, head and neck, liver or kidney cancer. The CDR3 runs from the conserved cysteine through the conserved F or W. D genes are given only for firm matches. A row's size may be missing; if present it is once, few, many or a size class.

DNA	CDR3	size	D	V	J
TGCGCCAGCAGCTTGGCCGGACAGGGGAACACTGAAGCTTTCTTT	CASSLAGQGNTEAFF	.	TRBD1	TRBV5-1	TRBJ1-1
TGTGCCAGCAGTTTACGCGGGGGGGCATACAATGAGCAGTTCTTC	CASSLRGGAYNEQFF	.	TRBD2	TRBV27	TRBJ2-1
TGTGCCAGCAGCTTGGCCACCGAAGCTTTCTTT	CASSLATEAFF	.	.	TRBV5-6	TRBJ1-1
TGTGCCAGTAGTATAGATACTCGGGGGAACCAAGAGACCCAGTACTTC	CASSIDTRGNQETQYF	few	.	TRBV19	TRBJ2-5
TGTGCCAGCAGCTTAGCTTACTACGAGCAGTACTTC	CASSLAYYEQYF	.	.	TRBV7-4	TRBJ2-7
TGTGCCAGCAGATCCGGGACAGGGAACACCGGGGAGCTGTTTTTT	CASRSGTGNTGELFF	.	TRBD1	TRBV6-5	TRBJ2-2
TGTGCCAGCAGCTTAGCTGCTAACTATGGCTACACCTTC	CASSLAANYGYTF	.	.	TRBV11-2	TRBJ1-2
TGTGCCAGCAGCTTAGCGGCGGGGAACAACAGGCAGCCCCAGCATTTT	CASSLAAGNNRQPQHF	.	.	TRBV7-8	TRBJ1-5
TGTGCCAGCAGTGCCGGACTAGAGAGATACGAGCAGTACTTC	CASSAGLERYEQYF	.	TRBD2	TRBV28	TRBJ2-7
TGTGCCAGCAGTCACGGACTAGCGGGGATGGAGCCGGGCGAGCAGTACTTC	CASSHGLAGMEPGEQYF	.	TRBD2	TRBV27	TRBJ2-7
TGTGCCAGCGAGGGCGACCTCGGGGGAGAAGCTTTCTTT	CASEGDLGGEAFF	.	.	TRBV2	TRBJ1-1
TGTGCCTGGAGTCCGGCGGGCACTGAAGCTTTCTTT	CAWSPAGTEAFF	.	.	TRBV30	TRBJ1-1
TGTGCCAGCAGTCCCGGGACTAGCGGGAGTTACGAGCAGTACTTC	CASSPGTSGSYEQYF	once	TRBD2	TRBV27	TRBJ2-7
TGTGCCAGCAGTTTAAACCCATTGCGGGAGCTCTACGAGCAGTACTTC	CASSLNPLRELYEQYF	.	TRBD2	TRBV27	TRBJ2-7
TGCGCCAGCAGCCAAGATGAGGCTAGCGGAGATACGCAGTATTTT	CASSQDEASGDTQYF	.	TRBD2	TRBV4-1	TRBJ2-3
TGTGCCAGCAGCGGTAGCGGGGGGGCCCGGGAGACCCAGTACTTC	CASSGSGGARETQYF	.	TRBD2	TRBV9	TRBJ2-5
TGTGCCAGCAGCTTAGAGAATCAGCCCCAGCATTTT	CASSLENQPQHF	.	.	TRBV11-2	TRBJ1-5
TGTGCCAGCAACATGCGGGGAACAGGCTCCTACAATGAGCAGTTCTTC	CASNMRGTGSYNEQFF	.	.	TRBV7-8	TRBJ2-1
TGTGCCAGCAGCGTAGAGGACCAGAACACCGGGGAGCTGTTTTTT	CASSVEDQNTGELFF	.	.	TRBV9	TRBJ2-2
TGTGCCAGCAGCTCCCCCGGGGGGGACCAGTACTTC	CASSSPGGDQYF	.	TRBD2	TRBV7-3	TRBJ2-5
TGTGCCAGCAGTTACTCCCGGGGCAATGAGCAGTTCTTC	CASSYSRGNEQFF	.	.	TRBV6-5	TRBJ2-1
TGTGCCAGCTCACCCCCCCCGACGGGAGGCACAGATACGCAGTATTTT	CASSPPPTGGTDTQYF	.	.	TRBV18	TRBJ2-3
TGTGCCACCAGCAGAGATAGCCCTCAGGAGACCCAGTACTTC	CATSRDSPQETQYF	.	.	TRBV15	TRBJ2-5